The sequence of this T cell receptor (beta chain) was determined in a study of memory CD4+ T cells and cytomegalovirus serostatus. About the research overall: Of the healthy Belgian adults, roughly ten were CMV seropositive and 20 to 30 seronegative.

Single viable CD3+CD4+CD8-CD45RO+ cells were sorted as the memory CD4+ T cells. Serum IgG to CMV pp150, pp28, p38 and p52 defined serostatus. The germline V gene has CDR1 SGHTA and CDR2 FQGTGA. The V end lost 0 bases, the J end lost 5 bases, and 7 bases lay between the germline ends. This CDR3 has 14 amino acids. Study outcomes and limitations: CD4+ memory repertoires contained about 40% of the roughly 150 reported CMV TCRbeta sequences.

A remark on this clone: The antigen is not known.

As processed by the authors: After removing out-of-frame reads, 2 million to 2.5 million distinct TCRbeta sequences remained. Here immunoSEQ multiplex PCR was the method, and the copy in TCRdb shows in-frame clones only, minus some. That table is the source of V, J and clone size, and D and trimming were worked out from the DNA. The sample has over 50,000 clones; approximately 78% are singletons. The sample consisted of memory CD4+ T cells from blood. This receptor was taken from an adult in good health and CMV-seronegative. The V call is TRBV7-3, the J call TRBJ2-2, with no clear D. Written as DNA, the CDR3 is TGTGCCAGCAGCTTAACGTTCCGAACCGGGGAGCTGTTTTTT. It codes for CASSLTFRTGELFF. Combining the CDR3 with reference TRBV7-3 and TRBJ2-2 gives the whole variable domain GAGVSQTPSNKVTEKGKYVELRCDPISGHTALYWYRQSLGQGPEFLIYFQGTGAADDSGLPNDRFFAVRPEGSVSTLKIQRTERGDSAVYLCASSLTFRTGELFFGEGSRLTVL.